Listed below are T cell receptor beta chains from one sample, sequenced in a study of shared clonotypes between healthy human individuals. Libraries were prepared by immunoSEQ multiplex PCR; TCRdb keeps only in-frame clonotypes and omits some of them. The profile covers under 700,000 clones, with roughly 96% appearing a single time and around 0.11% taken by the ten largest. The sample taken for sequencing was naive CD8+ T cells sorted from blood. These receptors were obtained from a woman aged 25 to 39 in good health. CDR3s include the opening cysteine and the closing phenylalanine or tryptophan. The D gene is left open where the match is weak. Clone size is shown for a subset of rows, as once, few, many or a class of expanded clone.

D gene: -
V gene: TRBV2
J gene: TRBJ1-3
clone size: -
CDR3 protein: CASGLLGRISSGNTIYF
CDR3 DNA: TGTGCCAGCGGGCTTCTCGGCAGGATCTCTTCTGGAAACACCATATATTTT

D gene: -
V gene: TRBV21-1
J gene: TRBJ2-7
clone size: -
CDR3 protein: CASSKGTSGRVLDEQYF
CDR3 DNA: TGTGCCAGCAGCAAAGGGACTAGCGGGAGGGTCTTGGACGAGCAGTACTTC

D gene: TRBD2
V gene: TRBV28
J gene: TRBJ2-1
clone size: -
CDR3 protein: CASNLGLAGAQEFF
CDR3 DNA: TGTGCCAGCAACCTGGGACTAGCGGGAGCCCAGGAGTTCTTC

D gene: -
V gene: TRBV2
J gene: TRBJ1-1
clone size: -
CDR3 protein: CASSDGSSTEAFF
CDR3 DNA: TGTGCCAGCAGTGACGGAAGCAGCACTGAAGCTTTCTTT

D gene: -
V gene: TRBV6-6
J gene: TRBJ2-1
clone size: -
CDR3 protein: CASSYSQGYNEQFF
CDR3 DNA: TGTGCCAGCAGTTACTCTCAGGGGTACAATGAGCAGTTCTTC

D gene: TRBD2
V gene: TRBV11-2
J gene: TRBJ2-1
clone size: -
CDR3 protein: CASSSPTSVNSYNEQFF
CDR3 DNA: TGTGCCAGCAGCTCGCCGACTAGCGTTAATTCCTACAATGAGCAGTTCTTC

D gene: -
V gene: TRBV2
J gene: TRBJ2-1
clone size: -
CDR3 protein: CASPRIGTYNEQFF
CDR3 DNA: TGTGCCAGCCCCAGGATCGGGACCTACAATGAGCAGTTCTTC

D gene: -
V gene: TRBV5-6
J gene: TRBJ1-1
clone size: -
CDR3 protein: CASRSQGLTEAFF
CDR3 DNA: TGTGCCAGCAGGTCCCAGGGTTTGACTGAAGCTTTCTTT

D gene: TRBD2
V gene: TRBV19
J gene: TRBJ2-3
clone size: -
CDR3 protein: CASSILGLASTDTQYF
CDR3 DNA: TGTGCCAGTAGTATTTTGGGACTAGCGAGCACAGATACGCAGTATTTT

D gene: TRBD2
V gene: TRBV29-1
J gene: TRBJ2-2
clone size: -
CDR3 protein: CSVFLAGENTGELFF
CDR3 DNA: TGCAGCGTATTCCTAGCGGGAGAAAACACCGGGGAGCTGTTTTTT

D gene: -
V gene: TRBV7-6
J gene: TRBJ2-2
clone size: few
CDR3 protein: CASSYTDPRHGELFF
CDR3 DNA: TGTGCCAGCAGCTATACAGATCCCAGGCACGGGGAGCTGTTTTTT

D gene: -
V gene: TRBV4-1
J gene: TRBJ2-7
clone size: -
CDR3 protein: CASSQSPRESEQYF
CDR3 DNA: TGCGCCAGCAGCCAATCTCCTAGGGAGAGCGAGCAGTACTTC

D gene: -
V gene: TRBV27
J gene: TRBJ2-2
clone size: -
CDR3 protein: CASSWGSGELFF
CDR3 DNA: TGTGCCAGCAGTTGGGGGTCCGGGGAGCTGTTTTTT

D gene: TRBD1
V gene: TRBV11-2
J gene: TRBJ2-5
clone size: -
CDR3 protein: CASSFGTVLKETQYF
CDR3 DNA: TGTGCCAGCAGCTTCGGGACAGTCTTGAAAGAGACCCAGTACTTC

D gene: TRBD2
V gene: TRBV6-1
J gene: TRBJ2-1
clone size: -
CDR3 protein: CASSELWEGANEQFF
CDR3 DNA: TGTGCCAGCAGTGAGTTATGGGAGGGCGCGAATGAGCAGTTCTTC

D gene: TRBD1
V gene: TRBV6-5
J gene: TRBJ1-1
clone size: -
CDR3 protein: CATGTGFRTEAFF
CDR3 DNA: TGTGCCACGGGGACAGGGTTTAGGACTGAAGCTTTCTTT

D gene: -
V gene: TRBV2
J gene: TRBJ2-7
clone size: -
CDR3 protein: CASSDSGIGPYEQYF
CDR3 DNA: TGTGCCAGCAGCGATTCCGGGATCGGGCCATACGAGCAGTACTTC

D gene: -
V gene: TRBV4-2
J gene: TRBJ1-3
clone size: -
CDR3 protein: CASSQQEEAPSGRYF
CDR3 DNA: TGTGCCAGCAGCCAACAAGAGGAGGCGCCCTCCGGCCGGTATTTT

D gene: TRBD1
V gene: TRBV10-3
J gene: TRBJ2-2
clone size: -
CDR3 protein: CATAVGTGGANTGELFF
CDR3 DNA: TGTGCCACGGCCGTAGGGACAGGGGGGGCGAACACCGGGGAGCTGTTTTTT

D gene: -
V gene: TRBV4-1
J gene: TRBJ2-3
clone size: -
CDR3 protein: CASSRVTGSTDTQYF
CDR3 DNA: TGCGCCAGCAGCCGAGTCACGGGGAGCACAGATACGCAGTATTTT

D gene: TRBD1
V gene: TRBV5-4
J gene: TRBJ2-2
clone size: -
CDR3 protein: CASSPGQANTGELFF
CDR3 DNA: TGTGCCAGCAGCCCGGGACAGGCGAACACCGGGGAGCTGTTTTTT

D gene: TRBD1
V gene: TRBV27
J gene: TRBJ2-1
clone size: -
CDR3 protein: CASSPGQLNEQFF
CDR3 DNA: TGTGCCAGCAGCCCGGGACAGCTTAATGAGCAGTTCTTC

D gene: -
V gene: TRBV4-2
J gene: TRBJ2-7
clone size: -
CDR3 protein: CASSQENKRSYEQYF
CDR3 DNA: TGTGCCAGCAGCCAAGAAAATAAGCGGAGCTACGAGCAGTACTTC

D gene: -
V gene: TRBV9
J gene: TRBJ2-7
clone size: -
CDR3 protein: CASSVGSFSSYEQYF
CDR3 DNA: TGTGCCAGCAGCGTAGGTAGCTTCAGCTCCTACGAGCAGTACTTC

D gene: -
V gene: TRBV7-9
J gene: TRBJ1-1
clone size: -
CDR3 protein: CASSLPGHGNTEAFF
CDR3 DNA: TGTGCCAGCAGCTTGCCTGGACACGGAAACACTGAAGCTTTCTTT

D gene: -
V gene: TRBV30
J gene: TRBJ1-2
clone size: -
CDR3 protein: CAWSTYIANYGYTF
CDR3 DNA: TGTGCCTGGAGTACTTACATCGCTAACTATGGCTACACCTTC

D gene: -
V gene: TRBV10-1
J gene: TRBJ2-7
clone size: -
CDR3 protein: CASSASRGGEQYF
CDR3 DNA: TGCGCCAGCAGTGCATCCAGGGGGGGCGAGCAGTACTTC

D gene: -
V gene: TRBV28
J gene: TRBJ1-1
clone size: -
CDR3 protein: CASERLIGDTEAFF
CDR3 DNA: TGTGCCAGCGAAAGACTGATTGGGGACACTGAAGCTTTCTTT

D gene: -
V gene: TRBV15
J gene: TRBJ2-2
clone size: -
CDR3 protein: CATSEGRSNTGELFF
CDR3 DNA: TGTGCCACGTCGGAGGGGAGGTCGAACACCGGGGAGCTGTTTTTT

D gene: TRBD2
V gene: TRBV28
J gene: TRBJ2-5
clone size: -
CDR3 protein: CASSFSGRKETQYF
CDR3 DNA: TGTGCCAGCAGTTTTAGCGGGAGAAAAGAGACCCAGTACTTC